A single sample gave rise to the 20 T cell receptor beta chains below, sequenced in a study of early T cells in non-severe SARS-CoV-2 infection. Using its own MiXCR run on the 5' RACE reads, TCRdb lists one record per CDR3 protein. The profile shows roughly 26,000 distinct CDR3 sequences, about 3.8% of them singletons. The sample taken for sequencing was whole blood. These receptors were obtained from an adult who was a healthcare worker with PCR-confirmed SARS-CoV-2 infection or an uninfected control (not recorded which).

This clonotype was detected many times. The chain uses TRBV24-1 and TRBJ2-1; D remains unclear. This CDR3 contains 14 residues. CDR1 and CDR2 (germline): KGHDR, SFDVKD. Trimming pared 3 bases from V and 2 bases from J, leaving 7 bases between. CDR3 in amino acids: CATSDSLTYNEQFF. The CDR3 DNA reads TGTGCCACCAGTGATAGTTTAACCTACAATGAGCAGTTCTTC.

By share of the sample, this clonotype is medium-sized. The CDR3: CASSLLPGGTEAFF. The CDR3 region has the DNA TGTGCCAGCAGCCTTCTGCCAGGGGGCACTGAAGCTTTCTTT. The chain has TRBV7-2 and TRBJ1-1; TRBD1 matches at 7 bases. The V segment lost 5 bases and the J segment 4 bases; nucleotides outside the gene matches: 7. CDR1 and CDR2 from the germline V gene are SGHTA and FQGNSA. The CDR3 totals 14 residues.

This clonotype has at least ten counts. The chain has TRBV27 and TRBJ2-7; 8 positions agree with TRBD2. V shed 3 bases and J 7 bases; nucleotides not matched to a gene: 8. CDR3 length: 14 residues. Germline CDR1 MNHEY, CDR2 SMNVEV (reference sequence). The CDR3 sequence: CASSFREGLDEQYF. CDR3 coding DNA: TGTGCCAGCAGTTTCCGGGAGGGATTGGATGAGCAGTACTTC.

There are many counts of this clonotype. The V call is TRBV5-5, the J call TRBJ2-2, with D possibly matching TRBD1 (6 bases). CDR1 SGHKS and CDR2 YYEKEE come from the germline V gene (reference sequence). V was shortened by 3 bases and J by 2 bases, with 11 bases between the two germline ends. CDR3 length: 15 amino acids. In DNA, the CDR3 is TGTGCCAGCAGCTCCCGGACAGTAAACACCGGGGAGCTGTTTTTT. This gives the protein CASSSRTVNTGELFF.

The sample holds many counts of this clonotype. The chain recombines TRBV11-2 with TRBJ1-2; D remains ambiguous. V lost 0 bases and J lost 4, with 6 bases in between. The V gene's germline CDR1 is SGHAT and CDR2 FQNNGV. CDR3 size: 13 residues. The CDR3 loop is CASSLDRTYGYTF. DNA of the CDR3: TGTGCCAGCAGCTTAGATCGAACCTATGGCTACACCTTC.

In its sample, this clonotype was seen many times. The V gene is TRBV29-1, the J gene TRBJ1-3; D is undetermined. CDR1 is SQVTM and CDR2 is ANQGSEA in the germline V gene. This CDR3 is 13 amino acids long. The CDR3 loop is CGVSGFSGNTIYF. The CDR3 nucleotides read TGCGGTGTCTCGGGGTTCTCTGGAAACACCATATATTTT.

By sample fraction, this clonotype is medium-sized (0.01 to 0.1%). The J gene is TRBJ2-3, the V gene TRBV6-2 or TRBV6-3; no firm D call. Trimming shortened V by 2 bases and J by 6 bases, and 6 bases separated the two germline ends. The CDR3 runs 12 residues. From germline, CDR1 is MNHEY and CDR2 SVGEGT. The CDR3 DNA reads TGTGCCAGCAGTTACAACGTCGATACGCAGTATTTT. It yields the protein CASSYNVDTQYF.

The CDR3 nucleotides are TGTGCCAGCAGCTTCGAGGGGATTTTCGATGGCTACACCTTC. This translates into CASSFEGIFDGYTF. V and J are TRBV5-5 and TRBJ1-2; weak D call: TRBD1 (5 bases). The CDR3 consists of 14 residues. Trimming took 2 bases from V and 6 from J, leaving 14 bases between them. In germline, CDR1 is SGHKS, CDR2 YYEKEE (reference sequence).

V gene TRBV11-2 combines with J gene TRBJ2-4; D is unclear. The CDR3 extends over 15 amino acids. Germline CDR1 reads SGHAT; CDR2 reads FQNNGV. Trimming cost V 0 bases and J 7 bases, with 13 bases left between them. The CDR3 region is CASSLDLQSANIQYF. The CDR3 nucleotides are TGTGCCAGCAGCTTAGATCTGCAGTCGGCGAACATTCAGTACTTC.

This clonotype appeared many times. The chain joins TRBV27 to TRBJ2-1; 9 bases are shared with TRBD2. The CDR3 spans 14 residues. Germline V gene data show CDR1 as MNHEY and CDR2 as SMNVEV (reference sequence). V shed 5 bases, J shed 8 bases, and the junction held 7 bases outside the gene matches. CDR3 DNA: TGTGCCAGCAGTCCCCGTAGCGGGAGCGATGAGCAGTTCTTC. It encodes CASSPRSGSDEQFF.

This clonotype was detected many times. CDR3 residues: CATGRGSGYNEQFF. Here the CDR3 DNA reads TGTGCCACCGGTCGGGGATCCGGATACAATGAGCAGTTCTTC. The chain has TRBV10-3 and TRBJ2-1; a possible D gene is TRBD2 (5 bases). V was shortened by 10 bases and J by 4 bases, with 17 bases between the two germline ends. Per germline, CDR1 ENHRY and CDR2 SYGVKD. The CDR3 has 14 residues.

This clonotype was counted many times. The chain couples TRBV6-2 or TRBV6-3 to TRBJ2-1; D is undetermined. Germline CDR1 reads MNHEY; CDR2 reads SVGEGT. This CDR3 region has 15 residues. V lost 5 bases and J lost 0, with 11 bases in between. The CDR3 loop reads CASSRDGSSYNEQFF. CDR3 DNA: TGTGCCAGCAGTCGAGACGGAAGCTCCTACAATGAGCAGTTCTTC.

The CDR3 DNA reads as TGCAGTGCTAGAGATCCGGGGACTAGCGGGACCCAGTACTTC. This encodes CSARDPGTSGTQYF. The chain recombines TRBV20-1 with TRBJ2-5; 11 positions agree with TRBD2. V lost 0 bases to trimming and J lost 7 bases; unmatched junction nucleotides: 4. This CDR3 contains 14 residues. Germline V gene lookup returns CDR1 DFQATT and CDR2 SNEGSKA (reference sequence).

This clonotype was recorded at least ten times. The chain is built from TRBV30 and TRBJ2-7; either TRBD1 or TRBD2 may fit D (5 bases each). The V gene's germline CDR1 is GTSNPN and CDR2 SVGIG (reference sequence). The CDR3 has 16 residues. Trimming took off 0 bases at V and 3 bases at J, with 18 bases between the two ends. CDR3: CAWSVVTRGRVYEQYF. CDR3 DNA: TGTGCCTGGAGTGTGGTTACTCGGGGCAGGGTCTACGAGCAGTACTTC.

This clonotype was observed many times. The CDR3 loop is CASSPGLAVLNEQFF. CDR3 nucleotides: TGCGCCAGCAGCCCGGGACTAGCGGTCTTGAATGAGCAGTTCTTC. V gene TRBV4-1 combines with J gene TRBJ2-1; 11 bases agree with TRBD2. The CDR3 has 15 amino acids. Germline trimming cut 4 bases from V and 7 bases from J; bases unmatched to any gene: 6. Germline V gene data show CDR1 as MGHRA and CDR2 as YSYEKL.

The table lists this clonotype with many counts. The rearrangement links TRBV6-5 to TRBJ2-7; D gene ambiguous. Deletions cut 2 bases from V and 0 bases from J, with 8 bases between. The germline V gene has CDR1 MNHEY and CDR2 SVGAGI. CDR3 size: 14 residues. This CDR3 is CASSYGLPSYEQYF. The CDR3 nucleotides are TGTGCCAGCAGTTACGGGCTACCCTCCTACGAGCAGTACTTC.

Many counts were recorded for this clonotype. The J gene is TRBJ2-7, the V gene TRBV28; the match to TRBD2 covers 11 bases. Germline CDR1 and CDR2: MDHEN and SYDVKM. After removal of 6 bases from V and 1 base from J, the junction contained 8 bases not matched to a gene. The CDR3 consists of 16 residues. CDR3 region: CASRARTSGLSYEQYF. DNA of the CDR3: TGTGCCAGCAGGGCTCGGACTAGCGGGCTTTCCTACGAGCAGTACTTC.

In its sample, this clonotype was seen many times. V gene TRBV20-1 combines with J gene TRBJ1-5; unclear D gene. The CDR3 totals 12 residues. Germline CDR1 is DFQATT and CDR2 is SNEGSKA (reference sequence). Trimming took off 4 bases at V and 5 bases at J, with 9 bases between the two ends. CDR3 amino acids: CSANKGDQPQHF. The CDR3 DNA reads as TGCAGTGCTAATAAGGGAGATCAGCCCCAGCATTTT.

V is TRBV2 and J is TRBJ2-2; 9 positions match TRBD2. After removal of 8 bases from V and 3 bases from J, the junction contained 10 bases not matched to a gene. Per the germline V gene, CDR1 is SNHLY and CDR2 is FYNNEI. CDR3 length: 16 amino acids. Here the CDR3 reads CASLRLAGRDTGELFF. The CDR3 DNA sequence: TGTGCCAGCCTTCGGCTAGCGGGACGAGACACCGGGGAGCTGTTTTTT.

There are many counts of this clonotype. This chain links TRBV20-1 with TRBJ1-1; the match to TRBD1 covers 7 bases. Germline V gene data show CDR1 as DFQATT and CDR2 as SNEGSKA (reference sequence). This CDR3 comprises 16 residues. Germline trimming cut 2 bases from V and 0 bases from J; bases unmatched to any gene: 9. DNA of the CDR3: TGCAGTGCTAGAACGCAGGGGGGGACATTGAACACTGAAGCTTTCTTT. Residues: CSARTQGGTLNTEAFF.